This T cell receptor (beta chain) was recovered during a study of graft-versus-host responses after intestinal transplantation. Trimming stripped 7 bases from V and 5 bases from J, with 16 bases between. Germline assignment: CDR1 LNHDA and CDR2 SQIVND (reference sequence). The CDR3 spans 14 residues. The protocol was immunoSEQ multiplex PCR, while the TCRdb copy is restricted to in-frame clones and leaves out a portion. The table has about 120,000 clones, 90% to 95% seen once. As concerns this clone: Its antigen remains unidentified.

This receptor was identified in a human donor who received an intestinal transplant. The chain joins TRBV19 to TRBJ2-3; TRBD2 might be the D (6 bases). The sample consisted of unstimulated CD8+ T cells sorted from spleen or lymph node cells, taken before intestinal transplant. The CDR3: CASTLVGGGDTQYF. CDR3 bases: TGTGCCAGTACCCTCGTCGGGGGTGGAGATACGCAGTATTTT.